This TCR beta chain was sequenced in a study of identical twins. This CDR3 is 16 amino acids long. V lost 4 bases to trimming and J lost 5 bases; unmatched junction nucleotides: 7. In germline, CDR1 is SEHNR, CDR2 FQNEAQ (reference sequence). Study conclusions and caveats: Beta clonotypes that were abundant in cord blood contained fewer insertions, a pattern absent from memory repertoires.

This clonotype showed up just a few times. What it recognizes is unknown. All donors were healthy, and all were Caucasian. A universal primer site was added by template switching, and unique molecular identifiers were carried by the cDNA. TCRdb re-derived calls from the 5' RACE reads in MiXCR, one entry per CDR3 protein. The sample shows approximately 500,000 distinct CDR3 sequences, approximately 24% of them seen only once. This sample also belongs to another study, concerning T cells expressing NK-cell markers. Per that study: HCMV seropositivity characterized most of the eight sequenced donors, and seronegativity one.

The sample comprised CD4+ T cells sorted from blood. The clonotype originates from a woman aged 18-30 years in good health. The rearrangement uses TRBV7-9 and TRBJ2-5; 13 nucleotides align to TRBD2. The CDR3 loop is CASSSGLAGVWETQYF. The CDR3 nucleotides read TGTGCCAGCAGCTCCGGACTAGCGGGAGTATGGGAGACCCAGTACTTC.